A single sample is the source of the 3 T cell receptor beta chains below, sequenced in a study of blood T cells in healthy people across ages. Combining a sample-barcoded 5' primer with a J-beta primer mix, a second PCR ran for roughly 7 to 12 cycles. Each CDR3 protein gets one entry after TCRdb re-called the 5' RACE reads with MiXCR. The table records 750,000 to 950,000 distinct CDR3 sequences, about 55% of them present only once. The sequencing input was blood. These receptor sequences come from a man older than 75 in good health.

This clonotype showed up just a few times. DNA of the CDR3: TGCAGTGCTAGGCTAGCGGAGCGCTCCTACGAGCAGTACTTC. Translating it yields CSARLAERSYEQYF. V usage is TRBV20-1 and J usage is TRBJ2-7, with 7 bases fitting TRBD2. The CDR3 contains 14 residues. Losses at the gene ends were 3 bases for V and 0 bases for J; bases not matched to a gene: 5. Looked up from germline, CDR1 is DFQATT and CDR2 is SNEGSKA (reference sequence).

There are many counts of this clonotype. This rearrangement joins TRBV7-2 to TRBJ2-3, with 8 nucleotides matching TRBD2. CDR3 length: 15 residues. Losses at the gene ends were 3 bases for V and 1 base for J; bases not matched to a gene: 3. The V gene's germline CDR1 is SGHTA and CDR2 FQGNSA. CDR3 sequence: CASSLRRGGTDTQYF. The CDR3 nucleotides are TGTGCCAGCAGCTTGAGGCGGGGGGGCACAGATACGCAGTATTTT.

This chain connects TRBV20-1 to TRBJ2-7; 9 bases map to TRBD1. V gave up 5 bases and J gave up 3 bases; unmatched junction bases: 20. This CDR3 has 18 residues. Germline-derived CDR1 and CDR2 are DFQATT and SNEGSKA (reference sequence). CDR3 region: CSALHTHTTGTGNYEQYF. The CDR3 DNA sequence: TGCAGTGCTCTCCATACCCACACCACCGGGACAGGGAACTACGAGCAGTACTTC.